A selection of T cell receptor beta chains follows, all from one sample in a study of T cell changes during pregnancy in multiple sclerosis. The table came from immunoSEQ multiplex PCR; TCRdb's copy has only in-frame clones and leaves some out. Of about 92,000 clones in the sample, 92% were seen once. This material consisted of peripheral blood, taken in the first trimester of pregnancy. These receptor sequences come from a female donor with multiple sclerosis, enrolled in a pregnancy study. Both conserved end residues are trimmed from each CDR3. The order of the fields is clone size, V gene, CDR3 protein. Clone size is not always given. Where it is, it says once, few, many or a class for expanded clones.

size: -; V: TRBV7-9; CDR3: ASSAGDRVKGKPQH
size: -; V: TRBV7-6; CDR3: ASSPSPRGTSREDEQY
size: -; V: TRBV7-8; CDR3: ASSSTRLAGEQY
size: -; V: TRBV13; CDR3: ASSLFETGVTGELF
size: -; V: TRBV25-1; CDR3: ASSGLAGAYEQY
size: -; V: TRBV28; CDR3: ASSSLQGAREQY
size: -; V: TRBV19; CDR3: ASSMGALPYNEQF
size: -; V: TRBV21-1; CDR3: ASSKAREDRGKNYSNQPQH
size: -; V: TRBV4-1; CDR3: ASSLGRGRGSKNIQY
size: once; V: TRBV10-3; CDR3: ATRTESGANVLT
size: -; V: TRBV6-1; CDR3: ASGGAAVGTQY
size: -; V: TRBV30; CDR3: AWSVRVVQY
size: -; V: TRBV29-1; CDR3: SVKTPGQGGNTIY
size: -; V: TRBV9; CDR3: ASSSRLAGGETQY
size: once; V: TRBV4-2; CDR3: ASSQESGAPGEQY
size: -; V: TRBV28; CDR3: ASSSVDRYGYT
size: -; V: TRBV6-1; CDR3: ASMKDRMNTEAF
size: -; V: TRBV19; CDR3: ASSIDRTDGYEQY
size: -; V: TRBV27; CDR3: ASSLREPSDGQY
size: -; V: TRBV6-4; CDR3: ASSESYSNQPQH
size: -; V: TRBV5-1; CDR3: ASSLRVGQVSYEQY
size: -; V: TRBV4-3; CDR3: ASSQERIGNQPQH
size: -; V: TRBV5-8; CDR3: ASSRNRRSTEAF
size: -; V: TRBV5-1; CDR3: ASSLVVGSNYT
size: few; V: TRBV5-4; CDR3: ASSFGTGSYEQY
size: -; V: TRBV11-2; CDR3: ASSKGQGFEKLF
size: -; V: TRBV5-1; CDR3: ASSPIQGRGSDGYT
size: -; V: TRBV27; CDR3: ASRRGVQAKNIQY
size: -; V: TRBV7-8; CDR3: ASSLVTFNQPQH
size: -; V: TRBV11-2; CDR3: ASSLGVVSGANVLT
size: -; V: TRBV11-2; CDR3: ASSPLRASHEQF
size: -; V: TRBV6-5; CDR3: ASSSPGAGRLNTIY
size: -; V: TRBV7-9; CDR3: ASSLSGQGAAGANVLT
size: -; V: TRBV4-1; CDR3: ASSQVRGEVTNTGELF
size: -; V: TRBV5-1; CDR3: ASRSPGLAGDEQF
size: -; V: TRBV28; CDR3: ASSIGGQGYEQY
size: -; V: TRBV9; CDR3: ASSPPGGGEKLF
size: -; V: TRBV27; CDR3: ASSTLGQVNTEAF
size: -; V: TRBV5-1; CDR3: ASSYARTGGDGYT
size: -; V: TRBV7-9; CDR3: ASSFVVGGAKEQF
size: -; V: TRBV5-1; CDR3: ASSLTQGGRYEQY
size: -; V: TRBV5-4; CDR3: DDEVCIAKNIQY
size: -; V: TRBV19; CDR3: ASSGPGTVNQPQH
size: -; V: TRBV7-9; CDR3: ASSRSGGQPQH
size: -; V: TRBV5-6; CDR3: ASSLASGNEQY
size: -; V: TRBV7-3; CDR3: ASSLLAGVNNEQF
size: -; V: TRBV23-1; CDR3: ASSHSRQNIFYEQY
size: -; V: TRBV19; CDR3: ASSINSFGNEQF
size: -; V: TRBV5-1; CDR3: ASSAVPKPLYNEQF
size: -; V: TRBV4-1; CDR3: ASSQGPGTSKAGELF
size: once; V: TRBV9; CDR3: ASSVDLAGGVNEQF
size: -; V: TRBV7-2; CDR3: ASSRRDQPQH
size: -; V: TRBV14; CDR3: ASSQYMNTEAF
size: -; V: TRBV6-5; CDR3: ASRIGTMNTGELF